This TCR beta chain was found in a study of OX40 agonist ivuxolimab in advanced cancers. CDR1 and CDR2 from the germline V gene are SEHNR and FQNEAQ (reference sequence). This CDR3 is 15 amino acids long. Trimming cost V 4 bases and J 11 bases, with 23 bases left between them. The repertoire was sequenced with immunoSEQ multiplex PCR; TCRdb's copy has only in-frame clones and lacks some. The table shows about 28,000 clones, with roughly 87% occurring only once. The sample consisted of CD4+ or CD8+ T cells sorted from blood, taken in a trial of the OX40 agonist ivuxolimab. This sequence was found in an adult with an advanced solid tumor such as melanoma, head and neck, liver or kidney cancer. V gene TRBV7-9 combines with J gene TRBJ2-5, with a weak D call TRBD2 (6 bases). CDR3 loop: CASSSTLDGTGEQYF. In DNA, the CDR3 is TGTGCCAGCAGCTCCACCCTTGACGGGACTGGGGAGCAGTACTTC.